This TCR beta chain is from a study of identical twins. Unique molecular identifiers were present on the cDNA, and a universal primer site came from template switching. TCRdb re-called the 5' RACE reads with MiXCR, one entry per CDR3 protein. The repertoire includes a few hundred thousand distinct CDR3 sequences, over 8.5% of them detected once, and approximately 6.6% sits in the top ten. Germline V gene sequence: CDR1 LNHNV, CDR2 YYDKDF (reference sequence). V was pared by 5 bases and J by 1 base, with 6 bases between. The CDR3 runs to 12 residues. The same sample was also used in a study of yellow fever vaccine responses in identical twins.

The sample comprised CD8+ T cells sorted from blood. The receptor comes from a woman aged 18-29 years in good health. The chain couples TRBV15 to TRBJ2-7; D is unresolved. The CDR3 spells CATSQVSYEQYF. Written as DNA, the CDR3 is TGTGCCACCAGCCAGGTGTCCTACGAGCAGTACTTC.